The rows below give T cell receptor beta chains drawn from one sample of a study of blood T cell repertoires in COVID-19. Generated by immunoSEQ multiplex PCR, the TCRdb table keeps only in-frame clones and is missing some. The table has tens of thousands of clones, 70% to 80% seen once. Sequencing was performed on peripheral blood. Source of these receptors: a human donor in a cohort sampled during active COVID-19. Each CDR3 is given with its conserved first and last residue. Part of the rows lack a size; the others show once, few, many or a class for expanded clones.

TRBJ2-2 | TRBV15 | - | CAIMDRDYTGELFF
TRBJ2-7 | TRBV6-5 | - | CASITTGYEQYF
TRBJ2-7 | TRBV4-3 | few | CASSQDSQGANYPYEQYF
TRBJ2-3 | TRBV13 | - | CASSPGSLPGAADTQYF
TRBJ1-2 | TRBV19 | - | CASSIVSGTGRGYTF
TRBJ1-5 | TRBV28 | - | CASSSRAGTGNQPQHF
TRBJ2-1 | TRBV6-2/TRBV6-3 | once | CASSYSPGLAGGSYNEQFF
TRBJ2-5 | TRBV28 | - | CASSFVQGPETQYF
TRBJ1-5 | TRBV6-2/TRBV6-3 | few | CASSSRAGGGHQPQHF
TRBJ2-5 | TRBV5-4 | - | CASSLSSGGETQYF
TRBJ2-5 | TRBV3-1/TRBV3-2 | - | CASSQDRGITQYF
TRBJ2-3 | TRBV6-2/TRBV6-3 | - | CASSLTVAGADTDTQYF
TRBJ2-2 | TRBV7-7 | - | CASSAASGVSPGELFF
TRBJ2-7 | TRBV9 | - | CASSGRQGHYEQYF
TRBJ2-1 | TRBV18 | - | CASSPPSGSWGEQFF
TRBJ2-5 | TRBV28 | - | CASTPPGGLETQYF
TRBJ2-5 | TRBV9 | - | CASAGLAPETQYF
TRBJ2-7 | TRBV24-1 | - | CATSDGGQAYEQYF
TRBJ2-3 | TRBV4-3 | - | CASSQDAGADTQYF
TRBJ1-5 | TRBV2 | once | CASSERATGGNQPQHF
TRBJ2-1 | TRBV19 | once | CASSLGTGQGSHNEQFF
TRBJ2-2 | TRBV15 | - | CATSRATSELFF
TRBJ2-7 | TRBV9 | - | CASSADPREVAHYEQYF
TRBJ1-2 | TRBV7-2 | - | CASSLGPGTVYGYTF
TRBJ1-5 | TRBV28 | - | CASSLSGAQPQHF
TRBJ1-4 | TRBV28 | - | CASSLSGSTEKLFF
TRBJ2-1 | TRBV5-6 | - | CASSFGTGFLNEQFF
TRBJ2-2 | TRBV7-3 | - | CASSSGAGLRYTGELFF
TRBJ2-2 | TRBV3-1/TRBV3-2 | - | CASSQYGGAGSTGELFF
TRBJ1-2 | TRBV4-1 | - | CASSQGSELGYTF
TRBJ2-2 | TRBV6-2/TRBV6-3 | few | CASSYSSGGELFF
TRBJ2-2 | TRBV6-2/TRBV6-3 | - | CASSYSIRSSRGRSTGELFF
TRBJ2-7 | TRBV2 | - | CASSDGSSGMVYEQYF
TRBJ2-1 | TRBV2 | - | CASPPSGRARVEQFF
TRBJ1-5 | TRBV6-1 | - | CASSEGVGDSNQPQHF
TRBJ2-1 | TRBV4-2 | few | CASSQALAGVKVNEQFF